The T cell receptor beta chain under discussion was sequenced for a study of vaccination effects on CD4 cells after COVID-19. Study at large: Subjects were given two BNT162b2 or mRNA-1273 vaccine doses.

Study-level points and caveats: Pronounced clonal contraction occurred in clones induced by infection and by vaccine late after vaccination.

Sequencing was performed with immunoSEQ multiplex PCR; in TCRdb, only in-frame clones are kept and a portion is missing. Among 20,000 to 25,000 clones listed, over 65% were seen once. Peptide-pool stimulation followed by sequencing identified expanded antigen-specific CD4+ clonotypes in the ViraFEST assay. Cells that had been cultured for approximately eleven days were the source of isolated CD4+ T cells. The vaccine recipients had no prior SARS-CoV-2 infection, with negative nucleocapsid antibodies. Every well housed some 1.8 million PBMC, which grew in culture alongside 10 IU/ml IL-2 and about 10 ug/ml peptides. Half of the medium was exchanged for IL-2 medium on both days 3 and 7. A single count supports this clone. Its specificity is unknown. V was clipped by 2 bases and J by 4 bases; unmatched bases: 3. There are 16 residues in the CDR3. Germline assignment: CDR1 MRHNA and CDR2 SNTAGT.

This TCR came from a human donor who received a COVID-19 vaccine. This chain connects TRBV6-4 to TRBJ2-3; 13 nucleotides line up with TRBD2. Specimen: CD4+ T cells from PBMCs cultured with HCoV-NL63 spike peptides, collected before COVID-19 vaccination. The CDR3 DNA sequence: TGTGCCAGCAGTGACGGGGGACTAGCGGGGTCAGATACGCAGTATTTT. Its translation is CASSDGGLAGSDTQYF.